This T cell receptor (beta chain) was profiled in a study of OX40 agonist ivuxolimab in advanced cancers. The study, taken as a whole, reports: Blood T cells, both CD4+ and CD8+, expanded clonally by week 6 at 0.1 to 3.0 mg/kg. Expanded peripheral T-cell antigen specificity went undetermined.

CDR1 is SGHTA and CDR2 is FQGTGA in the germline V gene. Trimming pared 2 bases from V and 0 bases from J, leaving 12 bases between. There are 16 residues in the CDR3. Turning to this clone: The antigen is not known.

The repertoire was sequenced with immunoSEQ multiplex PCR; TCRdb's copy has only in-frame clones and lacks some. The data hold 75,000 to 95,000 clones, with roughly 94% observed a single time. Excluded were patients having autoimmune disease history or systemic immunosuppression. This chain joins TRBV7-3 and TRBJ2-3; D unresolved. The source is an adult with an advanced solid tumor such as melanoma, head and neck, liver or kidney cancer. This specimen consisted of CD4+ or CD8+ T cells sorted from blood, obtained in a trial of the OX40 agonist ivuxolimab. This CDR3 reads CASSLQGRTSTDTQYF. For the CDR3, the DNA is TGTGCCAGCAGCTTACAAGGCAGAACTAGCACAGATACGCAGTATTTT.